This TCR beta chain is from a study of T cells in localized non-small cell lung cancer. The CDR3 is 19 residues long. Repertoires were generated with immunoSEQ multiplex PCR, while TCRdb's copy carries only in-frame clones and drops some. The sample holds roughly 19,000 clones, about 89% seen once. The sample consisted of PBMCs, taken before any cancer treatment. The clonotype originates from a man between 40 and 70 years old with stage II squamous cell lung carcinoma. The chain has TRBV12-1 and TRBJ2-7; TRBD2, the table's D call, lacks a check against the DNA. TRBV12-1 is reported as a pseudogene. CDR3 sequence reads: CASSFPTSDSGGLVYEQYF. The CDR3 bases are TGTGCCAGCAGCTTTCCTACTTCTGATAGCGGGGGCCTGGTCTACGAGCAGTACTTC.